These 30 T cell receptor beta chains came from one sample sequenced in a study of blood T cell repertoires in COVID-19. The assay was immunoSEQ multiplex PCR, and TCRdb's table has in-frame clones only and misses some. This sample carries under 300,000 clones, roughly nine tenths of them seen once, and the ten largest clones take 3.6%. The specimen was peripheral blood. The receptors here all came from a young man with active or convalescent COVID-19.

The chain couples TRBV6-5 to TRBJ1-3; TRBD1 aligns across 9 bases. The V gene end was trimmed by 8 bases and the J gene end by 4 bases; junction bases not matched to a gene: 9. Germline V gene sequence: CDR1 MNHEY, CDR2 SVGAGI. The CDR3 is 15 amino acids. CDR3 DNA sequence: TGTGCCAGCGGAATTATTGGGACAGGGGGAAACACCATATATTTT. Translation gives CASGIIGTGGNTIYF.

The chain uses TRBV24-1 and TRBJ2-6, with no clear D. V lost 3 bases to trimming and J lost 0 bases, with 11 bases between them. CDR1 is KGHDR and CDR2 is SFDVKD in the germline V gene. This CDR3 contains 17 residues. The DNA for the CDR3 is TGTGCCACCAGTGATGGAGCAGCCGGCTCTGGGGCCAACGTCCTGACTTTC. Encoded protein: CATSDGAAGSGANVLTF.

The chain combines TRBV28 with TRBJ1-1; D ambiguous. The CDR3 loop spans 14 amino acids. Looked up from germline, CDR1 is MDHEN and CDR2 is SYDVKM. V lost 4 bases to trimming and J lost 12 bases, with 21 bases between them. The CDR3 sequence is CASSSLGRGMLTFF. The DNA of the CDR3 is TGTGCCAGCAGTTCTCTCGGCCGAGGCATGTTGACTTTCTTT.

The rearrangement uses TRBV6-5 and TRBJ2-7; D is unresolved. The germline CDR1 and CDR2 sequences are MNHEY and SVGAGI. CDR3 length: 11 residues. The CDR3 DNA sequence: TGTGCGTCCGGTGTAACCTACGAGCAGTACTTC. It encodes CASGVTYEQYF.

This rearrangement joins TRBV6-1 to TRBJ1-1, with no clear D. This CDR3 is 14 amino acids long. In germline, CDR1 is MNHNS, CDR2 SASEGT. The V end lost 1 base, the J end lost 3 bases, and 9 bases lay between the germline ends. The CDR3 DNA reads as TGTGCCAGCAGTGAAGAAAGCTATGACACTGAAGCTTTCTTT. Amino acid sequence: CASSEESYDTEAFF.

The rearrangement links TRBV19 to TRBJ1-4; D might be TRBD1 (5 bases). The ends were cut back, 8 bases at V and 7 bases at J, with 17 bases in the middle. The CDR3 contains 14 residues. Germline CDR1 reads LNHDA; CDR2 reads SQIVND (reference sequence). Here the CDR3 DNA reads TGTGCCAGTTTCCAGGGAAGTCAGGTTGAAAAACTGTTTTTT. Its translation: CASFQGSQVEKLFF.

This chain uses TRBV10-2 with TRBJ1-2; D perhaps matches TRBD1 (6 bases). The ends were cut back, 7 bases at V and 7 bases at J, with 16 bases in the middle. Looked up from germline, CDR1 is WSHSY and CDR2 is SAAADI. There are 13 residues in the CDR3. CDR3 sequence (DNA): TGCGCCAGCATGAATTCGGGGGGCACTGGCTACACCTTC. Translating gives CASMNSGGTGYTF.

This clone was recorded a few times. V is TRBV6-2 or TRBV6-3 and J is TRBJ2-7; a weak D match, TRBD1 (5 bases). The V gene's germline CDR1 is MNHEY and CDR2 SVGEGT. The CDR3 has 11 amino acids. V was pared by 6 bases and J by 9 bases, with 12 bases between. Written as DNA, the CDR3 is TGTGCCAGCAGCCAAGGGGCGGTGCAGTACTTC. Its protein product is CASSQGAVQYF.

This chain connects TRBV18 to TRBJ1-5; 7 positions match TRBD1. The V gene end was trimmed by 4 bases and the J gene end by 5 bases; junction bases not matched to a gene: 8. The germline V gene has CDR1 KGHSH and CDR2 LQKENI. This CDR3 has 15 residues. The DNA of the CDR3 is TGTGCCAGCTCACAGGGATTCGGGACAGATCAGCCCCAGCATTTT. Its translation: CASSQGFGTDQPQHF.

CDR3 region: CASSFRDRDPGANVLTF. As DNA, the CDR3 is TGTGCCAGCAGCTTCCGGGACAGGGACCCTGGGGCCAACGTCCTGACTTTC. This sequence joins TRBV4-2 and TRBJ2-6; 9 positions agree with TRBD1. V lost 5 bases, J lost 2 bases, and 7 bases stayed unmatched. This CDR3 is 17 amino acids long. CDR1 LGHNA and CDR2 YNFKEQ come from the germline V gene.

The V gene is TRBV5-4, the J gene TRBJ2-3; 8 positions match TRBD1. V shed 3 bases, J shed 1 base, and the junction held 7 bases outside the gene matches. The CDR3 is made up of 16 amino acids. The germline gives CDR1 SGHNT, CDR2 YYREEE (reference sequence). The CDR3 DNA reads TGTGCCAGCAGCTCTCCCATGGGACAGGGCACAGATACGCAGTATTTT. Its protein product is CASSSPMGQGTDTQYF.

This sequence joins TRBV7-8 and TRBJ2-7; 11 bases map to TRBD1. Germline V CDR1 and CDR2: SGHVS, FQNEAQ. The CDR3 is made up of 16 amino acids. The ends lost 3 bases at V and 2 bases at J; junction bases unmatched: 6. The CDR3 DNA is TGTGCCAGCAGCTTGGGGACAGGGGGGTCCCCCTACGAGCAGTACTTC. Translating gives CASSLGTGGSPYEQYF.

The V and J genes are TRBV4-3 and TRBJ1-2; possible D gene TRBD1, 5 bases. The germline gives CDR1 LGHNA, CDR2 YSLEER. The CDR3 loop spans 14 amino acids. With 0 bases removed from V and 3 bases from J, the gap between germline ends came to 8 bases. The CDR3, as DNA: TGCGCCAGCAGCCAAGATTCCAGGGACTATGGCTACACCTTC. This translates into CASSQDSRDYGYTF.

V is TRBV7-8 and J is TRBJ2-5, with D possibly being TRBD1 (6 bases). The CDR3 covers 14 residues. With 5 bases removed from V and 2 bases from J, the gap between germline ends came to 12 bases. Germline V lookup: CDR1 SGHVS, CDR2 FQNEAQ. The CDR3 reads CASSPGTIQETQYF. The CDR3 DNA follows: TGTGCCAGCAGCCCAGGGACAATTCAAGAGACCCAGTACTTC.

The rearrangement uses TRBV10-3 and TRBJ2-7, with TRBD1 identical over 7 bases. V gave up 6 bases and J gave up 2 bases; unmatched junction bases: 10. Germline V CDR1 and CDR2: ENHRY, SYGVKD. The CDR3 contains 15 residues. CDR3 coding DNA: TGTGCCATCAGAGGGGACAGTGGCCCCACCTACGAGCAGTACTTC. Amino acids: CAIRGDSGPTYEQYF.

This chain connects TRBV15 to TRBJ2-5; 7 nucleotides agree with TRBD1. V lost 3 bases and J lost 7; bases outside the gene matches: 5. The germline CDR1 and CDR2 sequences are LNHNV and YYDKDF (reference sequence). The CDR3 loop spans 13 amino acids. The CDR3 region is CATSSHRQGTQYF. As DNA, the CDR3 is TGTGCCACCAGCAGTCACCGACAGGGGACCCAGTACTTC.

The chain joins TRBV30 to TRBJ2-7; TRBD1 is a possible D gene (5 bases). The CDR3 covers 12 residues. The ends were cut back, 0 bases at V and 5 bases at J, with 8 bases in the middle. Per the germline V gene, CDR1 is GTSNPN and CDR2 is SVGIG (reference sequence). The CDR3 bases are TGTGCCTGGAGTGTACAGGATCACGAGCAGTACTTC. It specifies CAWSVQDHEQYF.

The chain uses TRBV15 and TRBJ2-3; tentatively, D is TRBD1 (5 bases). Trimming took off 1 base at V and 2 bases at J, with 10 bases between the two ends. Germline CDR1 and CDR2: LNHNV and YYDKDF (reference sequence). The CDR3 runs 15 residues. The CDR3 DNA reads TGTGCCACCAGCAGAGGTGGCAGGGACACAGATACGCAGTATTTT. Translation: CATSRGGRDTDTQYF.

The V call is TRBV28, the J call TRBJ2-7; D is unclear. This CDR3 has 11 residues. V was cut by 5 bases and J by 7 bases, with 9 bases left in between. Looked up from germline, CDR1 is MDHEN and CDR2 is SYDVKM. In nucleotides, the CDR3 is TGTGCCAGCAGTACACGACAAGAGCAGTACTTC. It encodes CASSTRQEQYF.

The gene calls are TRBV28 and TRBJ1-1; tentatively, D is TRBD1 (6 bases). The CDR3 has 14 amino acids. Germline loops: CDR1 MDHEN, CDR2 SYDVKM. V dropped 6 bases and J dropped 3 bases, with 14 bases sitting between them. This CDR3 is CASSTWTDYTEAFF. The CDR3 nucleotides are TGTGCCAGCAGCACCTGGACAGACTACACTGAAGCTTTCTTT.

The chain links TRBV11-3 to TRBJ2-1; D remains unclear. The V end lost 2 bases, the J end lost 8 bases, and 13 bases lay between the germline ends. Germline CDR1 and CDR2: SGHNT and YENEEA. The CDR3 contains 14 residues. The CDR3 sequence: CASSLLTLRYEQFF. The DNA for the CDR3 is TGTGCCAGCAGCTTACTAACATTGAGGTATGAGCAGTTCTTC.

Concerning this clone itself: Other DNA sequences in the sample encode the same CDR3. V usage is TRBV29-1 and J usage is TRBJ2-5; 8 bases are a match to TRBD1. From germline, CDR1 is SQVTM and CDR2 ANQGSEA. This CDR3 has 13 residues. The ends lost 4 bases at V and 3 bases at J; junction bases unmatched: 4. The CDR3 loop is CSVGGQGEETQYF. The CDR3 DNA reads TGCAGCGTTGGAGGACAGGGCGAAGAGACCCAGTACTTC.

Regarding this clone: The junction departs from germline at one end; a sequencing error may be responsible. CDR3 nucleotides: TGTGCTAGCAGCTCCCGACTAGCGATGAACACCGGGGAGCTGTTTTTT. It encodes CASSSRLAMNTGELFF. The rearrangement joins TRBV7-7 to TRBJ2-2; 8 bases are shared with TRBD2. The CDR3 runs 16 residues. Germline CDR1 SSHAT, CDR2 FNYEAQ (reference sequence).

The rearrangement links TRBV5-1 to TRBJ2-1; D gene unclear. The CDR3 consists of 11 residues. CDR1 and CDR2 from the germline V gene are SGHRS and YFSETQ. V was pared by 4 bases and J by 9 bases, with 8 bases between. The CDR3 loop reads CASSTGTEQFF. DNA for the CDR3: TGCGCCAGCAGCACCGGTACTGAGCAGTTCTTC.

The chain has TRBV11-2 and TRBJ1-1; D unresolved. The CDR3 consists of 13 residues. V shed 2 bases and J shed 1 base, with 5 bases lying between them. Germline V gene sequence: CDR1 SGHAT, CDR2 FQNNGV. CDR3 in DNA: TGTGCCAGCAGCTTAACTCCGAACACTGAAGCTTTCTTT. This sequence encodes CASSLTPNTEAFF.

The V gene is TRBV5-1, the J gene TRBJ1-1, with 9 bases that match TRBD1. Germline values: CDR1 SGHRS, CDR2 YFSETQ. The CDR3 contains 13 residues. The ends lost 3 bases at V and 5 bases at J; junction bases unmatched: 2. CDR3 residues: CASSSGQGTEAFF. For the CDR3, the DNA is TGCGCCAGCAGCTCGGGACAGGGAACTGAAGCTTTCTTT.

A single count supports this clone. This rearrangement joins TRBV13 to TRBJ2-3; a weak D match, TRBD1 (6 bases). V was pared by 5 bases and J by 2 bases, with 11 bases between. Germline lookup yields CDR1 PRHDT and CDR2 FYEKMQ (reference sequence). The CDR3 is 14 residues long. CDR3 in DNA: TGTGCCAGCAGCCGTAGGGGGTTCACAGATACGCAGTATTTT. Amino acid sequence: CASSRRGFTDTQYF.

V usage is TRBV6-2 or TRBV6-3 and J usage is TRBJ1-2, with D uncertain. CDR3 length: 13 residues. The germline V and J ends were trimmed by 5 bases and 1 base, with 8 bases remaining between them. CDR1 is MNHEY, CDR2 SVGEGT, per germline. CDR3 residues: CASSLTNNYGYTF. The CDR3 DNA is TGTGCCAGCAGTCTTACAAATAACTATGGCTACACCTTC.

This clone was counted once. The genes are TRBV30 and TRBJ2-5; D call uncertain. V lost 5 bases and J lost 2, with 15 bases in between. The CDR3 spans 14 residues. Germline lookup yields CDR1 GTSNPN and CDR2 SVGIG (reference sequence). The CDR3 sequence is CAWGAAGWQETQYF. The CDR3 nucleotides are TGTGCCTGGGGTGCGGCCGGGTGGCAAGAGACCCAGTACTTC. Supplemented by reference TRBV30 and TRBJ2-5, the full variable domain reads SQTIHQWPATLVQPVGSPLSLECTVEGTSNPNLYWYRQAAGRGLQLLFYSVGIGQISSEVPQNLSASRPQDRQFILSSKKLLLSDSGFYLCAWGAAGWQETQYFGPGTRLLVL.

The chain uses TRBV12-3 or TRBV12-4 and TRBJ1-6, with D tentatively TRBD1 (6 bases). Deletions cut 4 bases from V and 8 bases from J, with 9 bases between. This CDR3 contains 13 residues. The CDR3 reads CASSSYRDSPLHF. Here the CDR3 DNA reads TGTGCCAGCAGTTCTTACAGGGATTCACCCCTCCACTTT.